A selection of T cell receptor beta chains follows, all from one sample in a study of cytomegalovirus exposure and HLA in healthy donors. The protocol was immunoSEQ multiplex PCR, while the TCRdb copy is restricted to in-frame clones and leaves out a portion. The sample consists of under 200,000 clones, roughly 77% of them appearing once. The specimen sequenced was PBMCs. The receptors derive from a woman aged 45-65 years in good health and CMV-seropositive. Each CDR3 is given with its conserved first and last residue. The D gene is left open where the match is weak. Expanded clones get a size class; other rows say once, few or many, or leave the size out.

>TRBJ2-5|13|TRBV29-1|NA|TRBD1
CSVQGPGGETQYF
TGCAGCGTTCAAGGCCCAGGGGGAGAGACCCAGTACTTC
>TRBJ1-3|16|TRBV7-2|NA|NA
CASSLIPGGSGNTIYF
TGTGCCAGCAGCTTAATCCCAGGTGGCTCTGGAAACACCATATATTTT
>TRBJ2-3|13|TRBV5-6|NA|NA
CASSRWATDTQYF
TGTGCCAGCAGCCGATGGGCCACAGATACGCAGTATTTT
>TRBJ1-2|16|TRBV28|NA|NA
CASSSPGHGKNYGYTF
TGTGCCAGCAGTTCTCCGGGACACGGCAAAAACTATGGCTACACCTTC
>TRBJ1-1|14|TRBV5-1|few|NA
CASSLQGLGTEAFF
TGCGCCAGCAGCTTACAGGGTTTGGGTACTGAAGCTTTCTTT
>TRBJ2-6|14|TRBV13|NA|NA
CASSSVSGANVLTF
TGTGCCAGCAGTTCAGTATCTGGGGCCAACGTCCTGACTTTC
>TRBJ1-5|15|TRBV5-8|NA|NA
CASSLEGHGNQPQHF
TGTGCCAGCAGCTTGGAGGGGCACGGCAATCAGCCCCAGCATTTT
>TRBJ2-3|16|TRBV11-2|NA|TRBD2
CASSLIAGGLTDTQYF
TGTGCCAGCAGCCTTATAGCGGGAGGGCTCACAGATACGCAGTATTTT
>TRBJ2-3|15|TRBV29-1|NA|NA
CSVETAWESTDTQYF
TGCAGCGTTGAAACCGCCTGGGAGAGCACAGATACGCAGTATTTT
>TRBJ1-1|16|TRBV7-9|NA|NA
CSSSSLKTETHTEAFF
TGTTCCAGCAGCTCCCTGAAGACTGAGACCCACACTGAAGCTTTCTTT
>TRBJ1-2|14|TRBV28|NA|NA
CASSYPPGSGGYTF
TGTGCCAGCAGCTACCCCCCCGGGTCCGGTGGCTACACCTTC
>TRBJ1-1|14|TRBV11-3|NA|NA
CASKRTPSSGEAFF
TGTGCCAGCAAGAGGACACCTAGTTCTGGGGAAGCTTTCTTT
>TRBJ2-7|15|TRBV28|NA|NA
CASSLVGALSYEQYF
TGTGCCAGCAGTTTAGTGGGAGCCCTTTCCTACGAGCAGTACTTC
>TRBJ1-1|13|TRBV11-3|few|TRBD1
CASSLGEGAEAFF
TGTGCCAGCAGCTTAGGCGAGGGGGCGGAAGCTTTCTTT
>TRBJ2-5|12|TRBV28|NA|TRBD2
CASSSGGETQYF
TGTGCCAGCAGTTCGGGGGGAGAGACCCAGTACTTC
>TRBJ2-7|14|TRBV7-2|NA|NA
CASSLGGISYEQYF
TGTGCCAGCAGCTTAGGCGGTATCTCCTACGAGCAGTACTTC
>TRBJ1-3|15|TRBV27|NA|NA
CASSLFSGSGNTIYF
TGTGCCAGCAGTTTATTCTCAGGCTCTGGAAACACCATATATTTT
>TRBJ2-1|11|TRBV29-1|few|TRBD1
CSVGQGYEQFF
TGCAGCGTCGGACAGGGGTATGAGCAGTTCTTC
>TRBJ2-7|15|TRBV5-1|once|TRBD1
CASSLGQGWAYEQYF
TGCGCCAGCAGCCTAGGACAGGGCTGGGCCTACGAGCAGTACTTC
>TRBJ1-3|13|TRBV7-3|NA|NA
CASSPELGNTIYF
TGTGCCAGCAGCCCCGAGCTAGGAAACACCATATATTTT
>TRBJ1-2|13|TRBV7-7|NA|NA
CASSPDLNYGYTF
TGTGCTAGCAGCCCCGACTTGAACTATGGCTACACCTTC